The clone carrying this T cell receptor (beta chain) was recorded at least ten times. The antigen remains undetermined. The data originate from a study of identical twins. Study outcomes and limitations: Twins shared out-of-frame alpha sequences with excess low generation probability.

CDR3 length: 14 amino acids. The V gene end was trimmed by 6 bases and the J gene end by 8 bases; junction bases not matched to a gene: 5. Template switching introduced a universal primer site, and the cDNA bore unique molecular identifiers. TCRdb passed the 5' RACE reads through MiXCR, listing each CDR3 protein once. The repertoire consists of 100,000 to 110,000 distinct CDR3 sequences, with about 5.6% occurring once and the leading ten covering approximately 12%. Specimen: memory T cells sorted from blood. The TCR originated in a woman aged 50 to 65 in good health. The genes are TRBV12-3 or TRBV12-4 and TRBJ2-1; 12 bases line up with TRBD2. Here the CDR3 reads CASRLAGGWYEQFF. Here the CDR3 DNA reads TGTGCCAGCAGGCTAGCGGGAGGGTGGTATGAGCAGTTCTTC.